The 22 T cell receptor beta chains in this list originate from one sample, sequenced in a study of beta chain features in type 1 diabetes. Expressed TCRB transcripts were sequenced because the entire RNA isolate underwent reverse transcription. The data were produced by immunoSEQ multiplex PCR, yet TCRdb's version contains in-frame clones alone and is incomplete. The table lists 300,000 to 400,000 clones, less than 9.5% of them singletons. Sequenced: central memory CD4+ T cells from blood. The receptor source for this set is a woman aged 18-29 years in good health.

The J gene is TRBJ2-7, the V gene TRBV28; 9 nucleotides align to TRBD1. Per the germline V gene, CDR1 is MDHEN and CDR2 is SYDVKM. V dropped 2 bases and J dropped 3; count of bases not matched to a gene: 5. CDR3 length: 15 amino acids. The CDR3 sequence: CASSLGGQGNYEQYF. In nucleotides, the CDR3 is TGTGCCAGCAGTTTAGGCGGACAGGGGAACTACGAGCAGTACTTC.

This rearrangement joins TRBV7-2 to TRBJ2-1; TRBD1 matches 8 bases. This CDR3 contains 15 residues. J gave up 8 bases and V 3 bases, and 9 bases lay outside the gene matches. The germline gives CDR1 SGHTA, CDR2 FQGNSA. CDR3 nucleotides: TGTGCCAGCAGCTTGGGTCAGGGGGCTATCGATGAGCAGTTCTTC. Its translation is CASSLGQGAIDEQFF.

This clone has a handful of counts. The CDR3 bases are TGTGCCAGCAGCCAGGCGGACAGGGCGACCCAGTACTTC. Translating gives CASSQADRATQYF. J is TRBJ2-5 and V is TRBV14; 8 bases match TRBD1. The V gene end was trimmed by 3 bases and the J gene end by 7 bases; junction bases not matched to a gene: 4. Germline lookup yields CDR1 SGHDN and CDR2 FVKESK. This CDR3 spans 13 amino acids.

This clone was observed at least ten times. The rearrangement uses TRBV10-3 and TRBJ2-7, with 10 bases identical to TRBD2. V dropped 10 bases and J dropped 4; count of bases not matched to a gene: 7. The length of the CDR3 is 13 residues. CDR1 is ENHRY, CDR2 SYGVKD, per germline. The CDR3 here is CATQREGTYEQYF. In DNA, the CDR3 is TGTGCCACCCAGCGGGAGGGGACGTACGAGCAGTACTTC.

In its sample, this clone was seen a few times. The rearrangement uses TRBV4-2 and TRBJ1-4, with D unclear. Trimming left V 0 bases short and J 0 bases short, with 11 bases between. The germline gives CDR1 LGHNA, CDR2 YNFKEQ. This CDR3 is 17 amino acids long. CDR3 in DNA: TGTGCCAGCAGCCAAGATCTCGCCCGAGCAACTAATGAAAAACTGTTTTTT. Translating it yields CASSQDLARATNEKLFF.

This chain connects TRBV7-9 to TRBJ1-4; a possible D gene is TRBD1 (5 bases). CDR1 is SEHNR, CDR2 FQNEAQ, per germline (reference sequence). The CDR3 sequence is 14 residues long. The V and J ends lost 4 bases and 8 bases respectively, with 14 bases between them. This chain's CDR3 is CASSSNQGLEKLFF. The CDR3 nucleotides read TGTGCCAGCAGCTCGAACCAGGGTCTCGAAAAACTGTTTTTT.

This clone was detected ten times or more. V usage is TRBV7-9 and J usage is TRBJ1-2, with D unresolved. This CDR3 contains 14 residues. Looked up from germline, CDR1 is SEHNR and CDR2 is FQNEAQ (reference sequence). Trimming shortened V by 1 base and J by 4 bases, and 10 bases separated the two germline ends. CDR3 amino acids: CASSLGRATYGYTF. DNA of the CDR3: TGTGCCAGCAGCTTAGGGCGGGCCACCTATGGCTACACCTTC.

The chain uses TRBV5-6 and TRBJ2-1; no definite D call. There are 13 residues in the CDR3. Trimming shortened V by 1 base and J by 11 bases, and 13 bases separated the two germline ends. Germline V CDR1 and CDR2: SGHDT, YYEEEE. CDR3 bases: TGTGCCAGCAGCTTGAGTCTCCCCGCTCAGCAGTTCTTC. Amino acid sequence: CASSLSLPAQQFF.

The CDR3 reads CASRYWGQVAYEQYF. The DNA of the CDR3 is TGTGCCAGCAGGTACTGGGGACAGGTGGCCTACGAGCAGTACTTC. V is TRBV5-4 and J is TRBJ2-7, with 8 bases that match TRBD1. Germline CDR1 reads SGHNT; CDR2 reads YYREEE (reference sequence). With V trimmed by 5 bases and J by 2 bases, 9 bases remained unmatched. The CDR3 loop spans 15 amino acids. Filled out from reference TRBV5-4 and TRBJ2-7, the complete variable domain reads ETGVTQSPTHLIKTRGQQVTLRCSSQSGHNTVSWYQQALGQGPQFIFQYYREEENGRGNFPPRFSGLQFPNYSSELNVNALELDDSALYLCASRYWGQVAYEQYFGPGTRLTVT.

This rearrangement joins TRBV19 to TRBJ2-1, with 8 bases lining up with TRBD1. Germline V gives CDR1 LNHDA, CDR2 SQIVND (reference sequence). Trimming at V came to 6 bases and at J to 5 bases, leaving 6 bases not matched to a gene. This CDR3 comprises 14 residues. The CDR3 DNA reads as TGTGCCAGTAGCTGGACAGGGTCGAACAATGAGCAGTTCTTC. Amino acid sequence: CASSWTGSNNEQFF.

The J gene is TRBJ2-4, the V gene TRBV18; D unresolved. Germline CDR1 reads KGHSH; CDR2 reads LQKENI. Deletions cut 3 bases from V and 3 bases from J, with 15 bases between. CDR3 length: 16 amino acids. The CDR3 is CASSPNKLANKNIQYF. In nucleotides, the CDR3 is TGTGCCAGCTCACCCAACAAACTCGCTAACAAAAACATTCAGTACTTC.

The gene calls are TRBV7-3 and TRBJ2-2; the D is unclear. The V end was cut by 3 bases, the J end by 7 bases, with 6 bases between. This CDR3 is built from 12 residues. The V gene's germline CDR1 is SGHTA and CDR2 FQGTGA. The CDR3: CASSFYGGELFF. The CDR3 DNA reads as TGTGCCAGCAGCTTCTATGGCGGGGAGCTGTTTTTT.

The chain combines TRBV10-3 with TRBJ2-7; 8 nucleotides agree with TRBD2. The CDR3 spans 14 residues. V gave up 3 bases and J gave up 1 base; unmatched junction bases: 2. CDR1 and CDR2 (germline): ENHRY, SYGVKD. The CDR3 loop reads CAISDTSGSYEQYF. In nucleotides, the CDR3 is TGTGCCATCAGTGACACTAGCGGTTCCTACGAGCAGTACTTC.

This clone has at least ten counts. The genes are TRBV7-8 and TRBJ2-7; 7 nucleotides agree with TRBD2. The trim removed 3 bases at V and 0 bases at J, leaving 5 bases unmatched. Germline V gene sequence: CDR1 SGHVS, CDR2 FQNEAQ. The CDR3 length is 15 residues. This chain's CDR3 is CASSFLRGSSYEQYF. The CDR3 nucleotides are TGTGCCAGCAGCTTCCTTCGCGGGAGCTCCTACGAGCAGTACTTC. Complete variable domain (other parts from reference TRBV7-8 and TRBJ2-7): GAGVSQSPRYKVAKRGQDVALRCDPISGHVSLFWYQQALGQGPEFLTYFQNEAQLDKSGLPSDRFFAERPEGSVSTLKIQRTQQEDSAVYLCASSFLRGSSYEQYFGPGTRLTVT.

The genes are TRBV5-4 and TRBJ2-1; 9 nucleotides agree with TRBD2. V dropped 3 bases and J dropped 9; count of bases not matched to a gene: 10. The CDR3 consists of 15 residues. The germline V gene has CDR1 SGHNT and CDR2 YYREEE (reference sequence). CDR3 nucleotide sequence: TGTGCCAGCAGCTGGACCGGGACTAGCATAGGTGAGCAGTTCTTC. Translation: CASSWTGTSIGEQFF.

This clone was counted between two and nine times. The rearrangement uses TRBV11-2 and TRBJ2-3; 11 bases are a match to TRBD2. CDR1 is SGHAT and CDR2 is FQNNGV in the germline V gene. V lost 2 bases, J lost 5 bases, and 3 bases stayed unmatched. The CDR3 is 15 residues long. Here the CDR3 DNA reads TGTGCCAGCAGCTTACTAGCGGGAGGTCTAGATACGCAGTATTTT. Translating it yields CASSLLAGGLDTQYF.

V gene TRBV2 combines with J gene TRBJ1-2, with 7 bases aligning to TRBD1. The J segment lost 3 bases and the V segment lost 6 bases, leaving 7 bases of the junction unmatched. The CDR3 contains 14 residues. Germline V gene lookup returns CDR1 SNHLY and CDR2 FYNNEI. CDR3 DNA sequence: TGTGCCAGCAGGGAAACAGGGGCTTACTATGGCTACACCTTC. This gives the protein CASRETGAYYGYTF.

This chain connects TRBV13 to TRBJ1-1, with D perhaps matching TRBD1 (6 bases). Germline CDR1 reads PRHDT; CDR2 reads FYEKMQ (reference sequence). With 0 bases removed from V and 4 bases from J, the gap between germline ends came to 9 bases. This CDR3 is built from 14 residues. The CDR3 spells CASSLGRGATEAFF. The CDR3 bases are TGTGCCAGCAGCTTAGGTAGGGGGGCCACTGAAGCTTTCTTT.

The genes are TRBV5-6 and TRBJ1-2; D perhaps matches TRBD1 (5 bases). V lost 5 bases, J lost 3 bases, and 11 bases lay in between. The germline CDR1 and CDR2 sequences are SGHDT and YYEEEE. This CDR3 is built from 13 residues. CDR3 loop: CASRYTGYYGYTF. The DNA for the CDR3 is TGTGCCAGCAGGTACACAGGCTACTATGGCTACACCTTC.

The chain is built from TRBV9 and TRBJ2-7; D gene uncertain. The CDR3 has 15 residues. The ends were cut back, 0 bases at V and 4 bases at J, with 14 bases in the middle. Per the germline V gene, CDR1 is SGDLS and CDR2 is YYNGEE. The CDR3 here is CASSVVTASGYEQYF. As DNA, the CDR3 is TGTGCCAGCAGCGTAGTCACAGCCAGTGGGTACGAGCAGTACTTC.

The chain combines TRBV18 with TRBJ2-7; 11 nucleotides line up with TRBD1. The junction had 12 bases not matched to a gene; V was cut back by 5 bases and J by 6 bases. Germline V CDR1 and CDR2: KGHSH, LQKENI. The CDR3 covers 16 residues. The CDR3: CASSSGQGALVGEQYF. The CDR3 bases are TGTGCCAGCTCATCCGGACAGGGGGCGCTTGTTGGCGAGCAGTACTTC.

The chain is built from TRBV18 and TRBJ2-7; D possibly matches TRBD1 or TRBD2 (5 bases each). This CDR3 has 15 amino acids. In germline, CDR1 is KGHSH, CDR2 LQKENI. V gave up 3 bases and J gave up 5 bases, with 17 bases separating them. This CDR3 is CASSPPGTQDHEQYF. CDR3 coding DNA: TGTGCCAGCTCACCCCCCGGGACCCAGGACCACGAGCAGTACTTC.